Following are 4 T cell receptor beta chains from one sample sequenced in a study of T cells in lung cancer brain metastases. Profiled with immunoSEQ multiplex PCR; TCRdb holds only in-frame clones, not every one. Among about 4,800 clones listed, 70% to 90% were seen once. The sample consisted of tumor tissue from the primary lung tumor. All receptors derive from a woman aged 50 to 65 with non-small cell lung cancer.

J is TRBJ2-1 and V is TRBV4-2; 8 bases align to TRBD1. CDR1 and CDR2 (germline): LGHNA, YNFKEQ. The CDR3 is 15 amino acids. Trimming removed 5 bases from V and 5 bases from J; junction bases left unmatched: 8. In DNA form, the CDR3 reads TGTGCCAGCAGCACGGGACAGGAGGACCACAATGAGCAGTTCTTC. The encoded protein is CASSTGQEDHNEQFF.

The rearrangement links TRBV14 to TRBJ2-1; 8 bases are shared with TRBD2. Looked up from germline, CDR1 is SGHDN and CDR2 is FVKESK. The CDR3 length is 17 residues. Trimming cost V 4 bases and J 2 bases; bases outside gene matches: 10. As DNA, the CDR3 is TGTGCCAGCAGCCCCCGGGTAGCGGGAAGGACCTACAATGAGCAGTTCTTC. Translation gives CASSPRVAGRTYNEQFF.

The V gene is TRBV23-1, the J gene TRBJ2-1, with no clear D. TRBV23-1 is labeled an ORF, and its function is uncertain. The germline V and J ends were trimmed by 11 bases and 4 bases, with 18 bases remaining between them. CDR3 length: 14 residues. CDR3 nucleotide sequence: TGCGCCCGTTTGATGAGATTCTCTTACAATGAGCAGTTCTTC. Translation gives CARLMRFSYNEQFF.

This clone was seen only once. J is TRBJ2-3 and V is TRBV13; D may be TRBD1 (5 bases). The germline CDR1 and CDR2 sequences are PRHDT and FYEKMQ (reference sequence). Trimming removed 5 bases from V and 0 bases from J, with 9 bases in between. The CDR3 is 14 residues long. The CDR3 sequence: CASSNKGSTDTQYF. The CDR3 DNA reads TGTGCCAGCAGCAACAAGGGGAGCACAGATACGCAGTATTTT.